This TCR beta chain was found in a study of cytomegalovirus exposure and HLA in healthy donors. Use of 60 Vbeta and 13 Jbeta primers characterized the PCR. Under the authors' procedure: Later reanalysis found around 74 million unique TCR beta chains, around 11 million of them shared. Repertoires were generated with immunoSEQ multiplex PCR, while TCRdb's copy carries only in-frame clones and drops some. D and trimming were read from the DNA, whereas the V and J calls and clone size are those reported in that table. Altogether about 180,000 clones are present, about 79% being singletons, with the ten largest covering more than 0.95%. Whole-study findings and limits: HLA allele associations emerged for roughly 17,000 TCR beta sequences in a later analysis, at 0.05 false discovery rate.

As to this clone: Its antigen is unknown.

Germline values: CDR1 SGHDT, CDR2 YYEEEE. Germline trimming cut 3 bases from V and 7 bases from J; bases unmatched to any gene: 10. The CDR3 covers 15 residues. This chain joins TRBV5-6 and TRBJ2-1; TRBD2 aligns across 7 bases. Sequencing was carried out using PBMCs. The TCR comes from a girl aged 2-10 years in good health and CMV-seropositive. In DNA, the CDR3 is TGTGCCAGCAGCTCGGTGGCTAGCGGCTGGAATGAGCAGTTCTTC. It is translated as CASSSVASGWNEQFF.